These T cell receptor beta chains were read from a single sample in a study of Ad26.COV2.S vaccination and SARS-CoV-2 variants. Libraries were prepared by immunoSEQ multiplex PCR; TCRdb keeps only in-frame clonotypes and omits some of them. The table shows about 390,000 clones, with over 80% occurring only once. Here the sequenced sample was peripheral blood, taken in a trial of Ad26.COV2.S vaccine versus placebo. The origin of the receptors is a person between 18 and 59 years old who received the Ad26.COV2.S COVID-19 vaccine or a placebo. The CDR3 runs from the conserved cysteine through the conserved F or W. D genes are given only for firm matches. Clone size is given for some rows only: seen once, a few or many times, or a class if the clone is expanded.

>TRBV18|.|.|TRBJ1-5
TGTGCCAGCTCACCATTACAGGGAGATAGCAATCAGCCCCAGCATTTT
CASSPLQGDSNQPQHF
>TRBV19|TRBD1|.|TRBJ2-2
TGTGCCAGTAGTGACTCGGACAGGGGGAGCACCGGGGAGCTGTTTTTT
CASSDSDRGSTGELFF
>TRBV21-1|.|.|TRBJ2-3
TGTGCCAGCGAACAAGCGGGGGACCCAGAAGAACTCACAGATACGCAGTATTTT
CASEQAGDPEELTDTQYF
>TRBV7-9|.|few|TRBJ1-6
TGTGCCAGCAGCTTGGGGCCCAGCTTACCCCTCCACTTT
CASSLGPSLPLHF
>TRBV3-1/TRBV3-2|TRBD2|.|TRBJ2-7
TGTGCCAGCAGGAGCTTAGCGGGGGGCGTCTACGAGCAGTACTTC
CASRSLAGGVYEQYF
>TRBV7-2|.|.|TRBJ2-7
TGTGCCAGCAGCTTAAGGCCGGTCTTCGGGGCCACCTACGAGCAGTACTTC
CASSLRPVFGATYEQYF
>TRBV24-1|TRBD2|.|TRBJ2-5
TGTGCCACCTCGGGGGGGCCAGCGGTGACCCAGTACTTC
CATSGGPAVTQYF
>TRBV19|.|.|TRBJ1-3
TGTGCCAGTATGTATGTGGGGTTCCCTGGAAACACCATATATTTT
CASMYVGFPGNTIYF
>TRBV6-2/TRBV6-3|.|.|TRBJ2-7
TGTGCCAGCAGTTATGTCAGGTGGGCCGACGAGCAGTACTTC
CASSYVRWADEQYF
>TRBV5-6|TRBD1|.|TRBJ2-1
TGTGCCAGCAAGCCGTGGGACAGGGGGCGCAGGCATGAGCAGTTCTTC
CASKPWDRGRRHEQFF
>TRBV4-3|.|.|TRBJ1-2
TGCGCCAGCAGCCAAGACGCAGGGAAAGCTAACTATGGCTACACCTTC
CASSQDAGKANYGYTF
>TRBV28|TRBD1|once|TRBJ2-1
TGTGCCAGCAGTTTAAGACCCGACAGGGGGACCTTGAGCTCCTACAATGAGCAGTTCTTC
CASSLRPDRGTLSSYNEQFF
>TRBV4-1|.|once|TRBJ1-2
TGCGCCAGCAGCCAAGTGCATGGGGAAAACTATGGCTACACCTTC
CASSQVHGENYGYTF
>TRBV5-1|.|.|TRBJ2-7
TGCGCCAGCAGCTTGGAACAGGACCCCTACGAGCAGTACTTC
CASSLEQDPYEQYF
>TRBV2|.|once|TRBJ1-1
TGTGCCAGCAGTGAAGCGCTTCGTACGGGTGAAGCTTTCTTT
CASSEALRTGEAFF
>TRBV2|.|.|TRBJ2-2
TGTGCCAGCATTAGGTTCATAGGAGGCGGGGAGCTGTTTTTT
CASIRFIGGGELFF
>TRBV6-2/TRBV6-3|.|.|TRBJ1-4
TGTGCCAGCAGTTCCAAATATAAGGGATCCCTGAATGAAAAACTGTTTTTT
CASSSKYKGSLNEKLFF
>TRBV6-2/TRBV6-3|.|.|TRBJ1-6
TGTGCCAGCAGTTACAATTCCCCGAATTCACCCCTCCACTTT
CASSYNSPNSPLHF
>TRBV7-9|TRBD1|.|TRBJ1-1
TGTGCCAGCAGCCACAGGGGGCTCACTGAAGCTTTCTTT
CASSHRGLTEAFF
>TRBV5-4|.|few|TRBJ1-2
TGTGCCAGCAGCATCAACAGAGCGCAAGGCTACACCTTC
CASSINRAQGYTF
>TRBV27|TRBD1|.|TRBJ1-2
TGTGCCAGCAGTTTGGGACAGACCTATGGCTACACCTTC
CASSLGQTYGYTF
>TRBV28|.|.|TRBJ1-2
TGTGCTCAGGTGAGGGGGATGGACACCTTC
CAQVRGMDTF
>TRBV7-5|.|.|TRBJ2-1
TGTGCCAGAAGCTTATTTAAGGACAATGAGCAGTTCTTC
CARSLFKDNEQFF
>TRBV10-1|.|.|TRBJ2-6
TGCGCCAGCAGTGAGGGGGGCGCTGGGGCCAACGTCCTGACTTTC
CASSEGGAGANVLTF
>TRBV7-2|.|.|TRBJ1-5
TGTGCCAGCAGCTTAGTGGCAGGATCCTCTCAGCCCCAGCATTTT
CASSLVAGSSQPQHF
>TRBV28|TRBD1|.|TRBJ1-5
TGTGCCAGCAGCGACAGGGGCCCCAATCAGCCCCAGCATTTT
CASSDRGPNQPQHF
>TRBV4-3|.|.|TRBJ1-5
TGCGCCAGCAGCCAAGATCCGGCAGGGGCTGGCAATCAGCCCCAGCATTTT
CASSQDPAGAGNQPQHF
>TRBV4-1|.|.|TRBJ1-6
TGCGCCAGCAGCCAAGAGGGGGGGATTTCACCCCTCCACTTT
CASSQEGGISPLHF
>TRBV28|TRBD1|once|TRBJ1-5
TGTGCCAGCAGTTCCCCCCTGGACAGGCTAAATCAGCCCCAGCATTTT
CASSSPLDRLNQPQHF
>TRBV27|TRBD2|.|TRBJ2-3
TGTGCCAGCAGTTTATCCGGGTGGCGGGGGGTCAGCACAGATACGCAGTATTTT
CASSLSGWRGVSTDTQYF
>TRBV4-1|TRBD1|.|TRBJ2-7
TGCGCCAGCAGCTATGCCCCGGGACAGGGGACCTACGAGCAGTACTTC
CASSYAPGQGTYEQYF
>TRBV30|.|.|TRBJ1-3
TGTGCCTGGGGCCCCGGTGCAGGAGGAAACACCATATATTTT
CAWGPGAGGNTIYF
>TRBV5-4|TRBD1|.|TRBJ1-1
TGTGCCAGCAGCGGGGGGGACAGGGGCACTGAAGCTTTCTTT
CASSGGDRGTEAFF
>TRBV2|.|.|TRBJ1-1
TGTGCCAGCAGGTTTGAAGGGGAATCTGAAGCTTTCTTT
CASRFEGESEAFF
>TRBV30|.|.|TRBJ1-1
TGTGCCTGGAATTGGGGGAACACTGAAGCTTTCTTT
CAWNWGNTEAFF
>TRBV9|TRBD1|once|TRBJ2-5
TGTGCCAGCAGCGTTGGGACAGATATGTACCAAGAGACCCAGTACTTC
CASSVGTDMYQETQYF
>TRBV27|.|once|TRBJ2-7
TGTGCCAGCAGAATATCGACTGATACCTACGAGCAGTACTTC
CASRISTDTYEQYF
>TRBV28|.|.|TRBJ2-7
TGTGCCAGCAGAGGGGGTTCTTTCCTCTACGAGCAGTACTTC
CASRGGSFLYEQYF